This T cell receptor (beta chain) was documented in a study of preoperative IRX-2 immunotherapy in early breast cancer. Sample treatment: preoperative locoregional IRX-2 cytokine immunotherapy. This phase Ib study tested locoregional IRX-2 cytokine immunotherapy given before surgery. Some clones are missing from TCRdb's copy, which holds only in-frame ones; the method was immunoSEQ multiplex PCR. The sample lists around 40,000 clones, 60% to 85% occurring once. This CDR3 spans 14 amino acids. V gave up 6 bases and J gave up 1 base, with 10 bases separating them. CDR1 MDHEN and CDR2 SYDVKM come from the germline V gene.

The sequence was obtained from a human donor with breast cancer. This sample comprised tumor tissue, obtained after IRX-2 immunotherapy. The chain links TRBV28 to TRBJ1-5; D perhaps matches TRBD1 (5 bases). CDR3 nucleotide sequence: TGTGCCAGCAGAACCCCAGGGAGCAATCAGCCCCAGCATTTT. Its translation: CASRTPGSNQPQHF.